This TCR beta chain was captured in a study of T cell changes during pregnancy in multiple sclerosis. Measured with immunoSEQ multiplex PCR; TCRdb has only the in-frame clones, and not every one. The sample has fewer than 150,000 clones; 90% to 96% are singletons. The CDR3 sequence is 12 residues long. CDR1 is MNHNY and CDR2 is SVGAGI in the germline V gene (reference sequence). V was pared by 11 bases and J by 2 bases, with 10 bases between. The source of this sequence is a female donor with multiple sclerosis, enrolled in a pregnancy study. The rearrangement links TRBV6-6 to TRBJ1-5, with D unresolved. The sequencing used peripheral blood, collected after pregnancy. As DNA, the CDR3 is TGTGCCTCCCACGAGGGCAATCAGCCCCAGCATTTT. It translates to CASHEGNQPQHF.